This passage covers 13 T cell receptor beta chains from one sample sequenced in a study of shared clonotypes between healthy human individuals. Sequencing used immunoSEQ multiplex PCR; TCRdb keeps in-frame clones, though not all of them. The sample records more than 1 million clones, around 78% being singletons. The sequenced material came from memory CD4+ T cells from PBMCs. Documented subset: CD45RA-negative fraction. These receptors came from a man between 18 and 29 years old in good health. Some clones in this sample may be carry-over from other donors' samples.

Regarding this clone: The identical CDR3 is also encoded by other nucleotide sequences in the sample. V gene TRBV18 combines with J gene TRBJ1-2; D gene ambiguous. Trimming left V 2 bases short and J 2 bases short, with 6 bases between. Germline CDR1 and CDR2: KGHSH and LQKENI. The length of the CDR3 is 13 residues. The CDR3 protein is CASSPGRNYGYTF. CDR3 DNA sequence: TGTGCCAGCTCACCAGGGCGGAACTATGGCTACACCTTC.

The V and J genes are TRBV2 and TRBJ2-7; D is undetermined. Germline V CDR1 and CDR2: SNHLY, FYNNEI. The CDR3 consists of 12 residues. Trimming left V 6 bases short and J 9 bases short, with 15 bases between. CDR3 protein: CASRPFPLLQYF. The CDR3 DNA reads TGTGCCAGCAGACCATTTCCCCTACTGCAGTACTTC. The complete variable domain, with remaining parts taken from reference TRBV2 and TRBJ2-7, reads EPEVTQTPSHQVTQMGQEVILRCVPISNHLYFYWYRQILGQKVEFLVSFYNNEISEKSEIFDDQFSVERPDGSNFTLKIRSTKLEDSAMYFCASRPFPLLQYFGPGTRLTVT.

This rearrangement joins TRBV18 to TRBJ2-4; D is undetermined. CDR1 and CDR2 (germline): KGHSH, LQKENI. The CDR3 runs 14 residues. Trimming pared 1 base from V and 1 base from J, leaving 5 bases between. The CDR3 coding sequence is TGTGCCAGCTCACCACAGAAGGCCAAAAACATTCAGTACTTC. It is translated as CASSPQKAKNIQYF. Variable domain in full (rest from reference TRBV18 and TRBJ2-4): NAGVMQNPRHLVRRRGQEARLRCSPMKGHSHVYWYRQLPEEGLKFMVYLQKENIIDESGMPKERFSAEFPKEGPSILRIQQVVRGDSAAYFCASSPQKAKNIQYFGAGTRLSVL.

This rearrangement joins TRBV28 to TRBJ1-2; D not certain. CDR1 and CDR2 (germline): MDHEN, SYDVKM. The CDR3 runs 14 residues. The ends were cut back, 2 bases at V and 2 bases at J, with 9 bases in the middle. This CDR3 is CASSLPRQNYGYTF. The CDR3 DNA reads as TGTGCCAGCAGTTTACCGAGACAAAACTATGGCTACACCTTC.

This clone was seen a few times. The chain is built from TRBV16 and TRBJ2-2; D unresolved. Germline V gene sequence: CDR1 KGHSY, CDR2 FQNENV. The length of the CDR3 is 15 residues. Deletions cut 0 bases from V and 0 bases from J, with 5 bases between. CDR3 sequence (DNA): TGTGCCAGCAGCCAATCAGTTGCGAACACCGGGGAGCTGTTTTTT. Protein product: CASSQSVANTGELFF.

V is TRBV5-4 and J is TRBJ1-5, with D tentatively TRBD1 (5 bases). Trimming took off 0 bases at V and 6 bases at J, with 10 bases between the two ends. CDR1 is SGHNT and CDR2 is YYREEE in the germline V gene (reference sequence). The CDR3 sequence is 14 residues long. CDR3 nucleotides: TGTGCCAGCAGCTTGGTGGGGCAAGGTCAGCCCCAGCATTTT. The encoded protein is CASSLVGQGQPQHF.

The rearrangement uses TRBV23-1 and TRBJ2-5, with D perhaps TRBD2 (5 bases). TRBV23-1 carries the ORF label, with uncertain function. The V and J ends lost 6 bases and 3 bases respectively, with 11 bases between them. The CDR3 is 13 amino acids. CDR3 bases: TGCGCCAGCAGACCTACTAGTGAAGAGACCCAGTACTTC. Encoded protein: CASRPTSEETQYF.

This clone was recorded many times. The chain combines TRBV4-1 with TRBJ2-7; 8 nucleotides match TRBD1. CDR1 MGHRA and CDR2 YSYEKL come from the germline V gene. V shed 0 bases, J shed 5 bases, and the junction held 9 bases outside the gene matches. CDR3 length equals 16 residues. The CDR3 is CASSQDPGQGWHEQYF. The CDR3 nucleotides are TGCGCCAGCAGCCAAGATCCTGGACAGGGTTGGCACGAGCAGTACTTC.

This clone was picked up a small number of times. Other DNA sequences in this sample translate to the same CDR3. The chain has TRBV18 and TRBJ2-7, with unresolved D. The germline CDR1 and CDR2 sequences are KGHSH and LQKENI. This CDR3 has 11 residues. Deletions cut 2 bases from V and 5 bases from J, with 4 bases between. The CDR3 DNA is TGTGCCAGCTCACCAGAGAACGAGCAGTACTTC. It is translated as CASSPENEQYF.

The rearrangement links TRBV7-9 to TRBJ2-1; 8 bases map to TRBD2. Losses at the gene ends were 9 bases for V and 8 bases for J; bases not matched to a gene: 15. Germline CDR1 is SEHNR and CDR2 is FQNEAQ (reference sequence). This CDR3 comprises 15 residues. The CDR3 here is CASRSSGSIVYEQFF. The CDR3 nucleotides read TGTGCCAGTAGATCGAGCGGGAGTATTGTCTATGAGCAGTTCTTC.

At least ten counts were recorded for this clone. This sequence joins TRBV30 and TRBJ1-4; no reliable D call. The CDR3 sequence is 14 residues long. Germline V gene lookup returns CDR1 GTSNPN and CDR2 SVGIG (reference sequence). Trimming cost V 5 bases and J 4 bases, with 14 bases left between them. DNA of the CDR3: TGTGCCTGGTCCACCGGGAAGGGTAATGAAAAACTGTTTTTT. Translated, it gives CAWSTGKGNEKLFF.

The CDR3 spells CSVQGQTEAFF. The CDR3 region has the DNA TGCAGCGTGCAGGGGCAGACTGAAGCTTTCTTT. J is TRBJ1-1 and V is TRBV29-1, with a tentative D call TRBD1 (6 bases). The CDR3 covers 11 residues. V was pared by 6 bases and J by 5 bases, with 10 bases between. Germline CDR1 SQVTM, CDR2 ANQGSEA.

This clone came up once. Other nucleotide sequences in the sample specify the same CDR3. V is TRBV20-1 and J is TRBJ2-3; D is unresolved. Germline V CDR1 and CDR2: DFQATT, SNEGSKA (reference sequence). The V end was cut by 4 bases, the J end by 5 bases, with 7 bases between. The CDR3 length is 11 residues. The CDR3 loop is CSATPRDTQYF. CDR3 sequence (DNA): TGCAGTGCTACTCCGAGAGATACGCAGTATTTT.